One sample yielded the 18 T cell receptor beta chains listed below, sequenced in a study of blood T cell repertoires in COVID-19. The protocol was immunoSEQ multiplex PCR, while the TCRdb copy is restricted to in-frame clones and leaves out a portion. The sample consists of 180,000 or so clones, roughly 84% of them appearing once. Sequenced material: PBMCs or T cells enriched from blood (not recorded which). The receptors come from a woman in her sixties who had recovered from COVID-19.

The rearrangement uses TRBV5-1 and TRBJ2-5; a possible D gene is TRBD2 (5 bases). The germline V gene has CDR1 SGHRS and CDR2 YFSETQ. Trimming shortened V by 0 bases and J by 5 bases, and 11 bases separated the two germline ends. The CDR3 totals 14 residues. CDR3 DNA: TGCGCCAGCAGCTTGGCCGGATCGGGGGAGACCCAGTACTTC. It translates to CASSLAGSGETQYF.

CDR3 in amino acids: CASSERGGGQPQHF. CDR3 DNA: TGTGCCAGCAGTGAACGGGGAGGGGGTCAGCCCCAGCATTTT. The chain joins TRBV6-1 to TRBJ1-5; a possible D gene is TRBD1 (6 bases). V was shortened by 2 bases and J by 6 bases, with 11 bases between the two germline ends. Germline V gene sequence: CDR1 MNHNS, CDR2 SASEGT. The CDR3 is 14 residues long.

The chain is built from TRBV5-1 and TRBJ1-3, with unresolved D. Trimming pared 4 bases from V and 2 bases from J, leaving 10 bases between. The CDR3 has 14 residues. Germline CDR1 and CDR2: SGHRS and YFSETQ. DNA of the CDR3: TGCGCCAGCAGCCCGGACTTCGCTGGAAACACCATATATTTT. Translating it yields CASSPDFAGNTIYF.

V is TRBV10-2 and J is TRBJ2-1; D not certain. This CDR3 has 11 residues. Between the trimmed V and J ends, which lost 3 bases and 8 bases, there was a span of 5 bases. Germline CDR1 is WSHSY and CDR2 is SAAADI. CDR3 coding DNA: TGCGCCAGCAGTGATTTATATGAGCAGTTCTTC. Translating gives CASSDLYEQFF.

This clone was recorded only once. The chain uses TRBV30 and TRBJ2-2, with 8 bases lining up with TRBD1. The CDR3 loop spans 14 amino acids. Germline trimming cut 2 bases from V and 4 bases from J; bases unmatched to any gene: 3. Germline CDR1 GTSNPN, CDR2 SVGIG (reference sequence). The DNA of the CDR3 is TGTGCCTGGAGTAAAGACAGGGGCACCGGGGAGCTGTTTTTT. Translation: CAWSKDRGTGELFF. Together with reference TRBV30 and TRBJ2-2, the CDR3 gives the full variable domain: SQTIHQWPATLVQPVGSPLSLECTVEGTSNPNLYWYRQAAGRGLQLLFYSVGIGQISSEVPQNLSASRPQDRQFILSSKKLLLSDSGFYLCAWSKDRGTGELFFGEGSRLTVL.

This rearrangement joins TRBV4-2 to TRBJ2-5; D is unclear. The CDR3 totals 14 residues. Trimming removed 5 bases at V and 0 bases at J, with 10 bases between. In germline, CDR1 is LGHNA, CDR2 YNFKEQ. CDR3 DNA: TGTGCCAGCAGCTCCTCGGAGTACCAAGAGACCCAGTACTTC. Protein sequence: CASSSSEYQETQYF.

This rearrangement joins TRBV7-8 to TRBJ2-7, with D perhaps TRBD1 (5 bases). The CDR3 sequence is 12 residues long. The germline V and J ends were trimmed by 1 base and 6 bases, with 7 bases remaining between them. Germline V gene lookup returns CDR1 SGHVS and CDR2 FQNEAQ. The DNA for the CDR3 is TGTGCCAGCAGCTTAGTCCAGGGCGAGCAGTACTTC. Translation: CASSLVQGEQYF.

This chain joins TRBV6-2 or TRBV6-3 and TRBJ1-2, with a possible D match to TRBD1 (5 bases). This CDR3 is 14 amino acids long. Germline CDR1 MNHEY, CDR2 SVGEGT. Trimming left V 5 bases short and J 2 bases short, with 12 bases between. The CDR3 here is CASSNRLGNYGYTF. CDR3 DNA: TGTGCCAGCAGTAACAGGTTGGGCAACTATGGCTACACCTTC.

The chain employs TRBV29-1 and TRBJ1-1, with D possibly matching TRBD1 (5 bases). Germline V gene sequence: CDR1 SQVTM, CDR2 ANQGSEA. The CDR3 has 12 residues. V dropped 7 bases and J dropped 1 base, with 10 bases sitting between them. This CDR3 is CSAQGGNTEAFF. The CDR3 bases are TGCAGCGCTCAGGGAGGGAACACTGAAGCTTTCTTT.

The gene calls are TRBV27 and TRBJ1-1; TRBD1 matches at 7 bases. V trimming: 6 bases; J trimming: 1 base; junction bases outside the gene matches: 8. Germline V gene lookup returns CDR1 MNHEY and CDR2 SMNVEV (reference sequence). The CDR3 is made up of 15 amino acids. This CDR3 is CASRQYRGGNTEAFF. The CDR3 coding sequence is TGTGCCAGCAGACAATACAGGGGAGGGAACACTGAAGCTTTCTTT.

CDR3 nucleotide sequence: TGTGCCAGCAGTTTCCTAGAGGGCGAGCAGTACTTC. Protein product: CASSFLEGEQYF. This rearrangement joins TRBV27 to TRBJ2-7; possibly TRBD2 for D (5 bases). The V end was cut by 3 bases, the J end by 6 bases, with 9 bases between. Germline V gene lookup returns CDR1 MNHEY and CDR2 SMNVEV (reference sequence). This CDR3 comprises 12 residues.

The rearrangement uses TRBV28 and TRBJ1-1, with D possibly being TRBD1 (6 bases). CDR1 is MDHEN, CDR2 SYDVKM, per germline. V was trimmed by 3 bases and J by 9 bases, leaving 11 bases between them. This CDR3 region has 12 residues. The CDR3 region has the DNA TGTGCCAGCAGTTTTGTACAGGGACAAGCTTTCTTT. It yields the protein CASSFVQGQAFF.

This clone was counted a few times. The rearrangement links TRBV2 to TRBJ1-6; TRBD1 matches at 8 bases. The CDR3 contains 15 residues. With 4 bases clipped from V and 7 bases from J, the junction kept 6 bases outside the gene matches. The germline V gene has CDR1 SNHLY and CDR2 FYNNEI. The CDR3 loop is CASSAGQGANSPLHF. CDR3 DNA sequence: TGTGCCAGCAGTGCCGGGCAGGGGGCGAATTCACCCCTCCACTTT.

V usage is TRBV2 and J usage is TRBJ2-7; D is perhaps TRBD2 (7 bases). The V end was cut by 6 bases, the J end by 1 base, with 13 bases between. The length of the CDR3 is 14 residues. CDR1 is SNHLY, CDR2 FYNNEI, per germline. The CDR3 region has the DNA TGTGCCAGCAGGGGGGGGCTGGGATCCTACGAGCAGTACTTC. Translated: CASRGGLGSYEQYF.

The table lists this clone with a count of one. In DNA, the CDR3 is TGTGCCAGCAGCCCACCCACAGCGGGGGGCAGGCATGAGCAGTTCTTC. Translating it yields CASSPPTAGGRHEQFF. The V and J genes are TRBV4-2 and TRBJ2-1, with 9 bases that match TRBD2. J gave up 8 bases and V 4 bases, and 12 bases lay outside the gene matches. Germline CDR1 reads LGHNA; CDR2 reads YNFKEQ. The CDR3 is made up of 16 amino acids.

The chain employs TRBV11-2 and TRBJ2-3, with D uncertain. The CDR3 has 12 residues. Per the germline V gene, CDR1 is SGHAT and CDR2 is FQNNGV. Trimming pared 8 bases from V and 1 base from J, leaving 7 bases between. The CDR3 sequence: CASGPGTDTQYF. In nucleotides, the CDR3 is TGTGCCAGCGGCCCTGGCACAGATACGCAGTATTTT.

The chain recombines TRBV15 with TRBJ2-7, with D uncertain. The CDR3 spans 13 residues. Germline CDR1 and CDR2: LNHNV and YYDKDF (reference sequence). The ends were cut back, 0 bases at V and 6 bases at J, with 9 bases in the middle. CDR3: CATSRDLMREQYF. CDR3 in DNA: TGTGCCACCAGCAGAGATCTCATGCGCGAGCAGTACTTC.

The chain combines TRBV4-2 with TRBJ2-1; 7 positions match TRBD2. V dropped 4 bases and J dropped 1; count of bases not matched to a gene: 10. Germline V gene sequence: CDR1 LGHNA, CDR2 YNFKEQ. This CDR3 region has 17 residues. Here the CDR3 reads CASSPPGRAGSYNEQFF. The CDR3 DNA is TGTGCCAGCAGCCCCCCGGGGCGAGCGGGGTCCTACAATGAGCAGTTCTTC.